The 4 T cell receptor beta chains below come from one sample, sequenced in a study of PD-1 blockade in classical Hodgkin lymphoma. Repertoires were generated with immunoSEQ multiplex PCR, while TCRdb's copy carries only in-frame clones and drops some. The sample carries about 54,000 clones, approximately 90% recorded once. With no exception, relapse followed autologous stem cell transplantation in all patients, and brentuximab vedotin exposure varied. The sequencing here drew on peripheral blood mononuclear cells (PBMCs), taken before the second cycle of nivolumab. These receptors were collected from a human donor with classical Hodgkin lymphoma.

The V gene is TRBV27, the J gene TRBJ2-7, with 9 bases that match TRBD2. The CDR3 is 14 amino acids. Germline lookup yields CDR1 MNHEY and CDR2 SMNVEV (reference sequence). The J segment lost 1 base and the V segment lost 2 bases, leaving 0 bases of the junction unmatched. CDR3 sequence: CASSLLAGSYEQYF. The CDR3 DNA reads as TGTGCCAGCAGTTTACTAGCGGGATCCTACGAGCAGTACTTC.

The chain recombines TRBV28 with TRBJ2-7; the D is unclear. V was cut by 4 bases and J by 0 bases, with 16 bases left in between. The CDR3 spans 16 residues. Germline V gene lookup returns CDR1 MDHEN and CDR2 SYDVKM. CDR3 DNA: TGTGCCAGCAGTTACCCCGGATCATTCTACTCCTACGAGCAGTACTTC. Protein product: CASSYPGSFYSYEQYF.

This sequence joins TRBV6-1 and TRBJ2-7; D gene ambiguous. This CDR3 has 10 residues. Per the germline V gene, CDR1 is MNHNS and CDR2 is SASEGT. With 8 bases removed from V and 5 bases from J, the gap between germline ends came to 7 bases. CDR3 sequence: CASLLHEQYF. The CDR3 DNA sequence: TGTGCCAGCCTTCTCCACGAGCAGTACTTC.

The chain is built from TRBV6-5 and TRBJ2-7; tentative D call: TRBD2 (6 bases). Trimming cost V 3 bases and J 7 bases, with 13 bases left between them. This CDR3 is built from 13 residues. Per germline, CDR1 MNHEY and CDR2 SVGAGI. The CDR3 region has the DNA TGTGCCAGCAGTTATAAGTACGGGGGAGAGCAGTACTTC. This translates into CASSYKYGGEQYF.